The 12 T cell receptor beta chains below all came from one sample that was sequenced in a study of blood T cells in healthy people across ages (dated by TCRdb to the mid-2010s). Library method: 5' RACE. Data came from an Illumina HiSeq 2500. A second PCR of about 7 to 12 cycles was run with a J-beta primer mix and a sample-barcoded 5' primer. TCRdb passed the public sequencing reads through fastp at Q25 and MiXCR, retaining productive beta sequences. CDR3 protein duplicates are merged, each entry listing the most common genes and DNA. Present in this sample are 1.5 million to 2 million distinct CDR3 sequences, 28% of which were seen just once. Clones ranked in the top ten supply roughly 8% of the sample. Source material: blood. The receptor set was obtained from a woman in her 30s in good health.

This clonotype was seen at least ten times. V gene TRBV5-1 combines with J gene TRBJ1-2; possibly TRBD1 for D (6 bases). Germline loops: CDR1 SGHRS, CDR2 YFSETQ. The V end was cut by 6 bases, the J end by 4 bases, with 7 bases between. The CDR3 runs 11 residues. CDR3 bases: TGCGCCAGCAAACAGGGCTATGGCTACACCTTC. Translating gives CASKQGYGYTF.

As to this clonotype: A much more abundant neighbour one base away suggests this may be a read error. The CDR3 spells CNVHLGGQETQYF. In nucleotides, the CDR3 is TGCAACGTCCACCTTGGAGGGCAAGAGACCCAGTACTTC. J is TRBJ2-5 and V is TRBV29-1; D may be TRBD2 (6 bases). This CDR3 is 13 amino acids long. CDR1 SQVTM and CDR2 ANQGSEA come from the germline V gene.

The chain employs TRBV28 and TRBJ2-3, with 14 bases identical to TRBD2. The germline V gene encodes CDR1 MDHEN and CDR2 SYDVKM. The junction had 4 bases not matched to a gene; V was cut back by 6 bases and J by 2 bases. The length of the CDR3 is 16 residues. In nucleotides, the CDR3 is TGTGCCAGCAGCCGGACTAGCGGGGGGATCACAGATACGCAGTATTTT. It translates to CASSRTSGGITDTQYF.

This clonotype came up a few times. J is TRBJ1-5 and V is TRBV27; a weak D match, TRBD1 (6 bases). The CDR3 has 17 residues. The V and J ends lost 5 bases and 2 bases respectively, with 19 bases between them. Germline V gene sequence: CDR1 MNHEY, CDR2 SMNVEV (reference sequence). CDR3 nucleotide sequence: TGTGCCAGCAGTCCCTCCCCGGGGAGGGGGGGCAATCAGCCCCAGCATTTT. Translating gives CASSPSPGRGGNQPQHF.

The CDR3, as DNA: TGCAGTGCTAACCCACTCAACACTGAAGCTTTCTTT. Protein: CSANPLNTEAFF. The rearrangement uses TRBV20-1 and TRBJ1-1; D remains ambiguous. The V and J ends lost 4 bases and 2 bases respectively, with 8 bases between them. Per the germline V gene, CDR1 is DFQATT and CDR2 is SNEGSKA (reference sequence). The CDR3 is made up of 12 amino acids.

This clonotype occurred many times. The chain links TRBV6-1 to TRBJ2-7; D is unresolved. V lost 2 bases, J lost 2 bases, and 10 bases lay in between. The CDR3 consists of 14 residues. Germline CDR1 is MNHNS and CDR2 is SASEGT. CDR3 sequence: CASSESLGPYEQYF. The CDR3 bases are TGTGCCAGCAGTGAATCTTTAGGGCCCTACGAGCAGTACTTC.

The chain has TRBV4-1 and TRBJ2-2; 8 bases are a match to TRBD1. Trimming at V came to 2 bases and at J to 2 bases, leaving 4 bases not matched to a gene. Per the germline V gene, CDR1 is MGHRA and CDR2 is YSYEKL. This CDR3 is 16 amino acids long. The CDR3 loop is CASSQSGTGNTGELFF. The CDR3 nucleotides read TGCGCCAGCAGCCAATCCGGGACAGGAAACACCGGGGAGCTGTTTTTT.

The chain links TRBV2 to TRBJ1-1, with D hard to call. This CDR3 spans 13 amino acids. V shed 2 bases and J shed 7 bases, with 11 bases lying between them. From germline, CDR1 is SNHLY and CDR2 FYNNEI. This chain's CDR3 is CASSESRLSEAFF. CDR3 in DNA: TGTGCCAGCAGTGAAAGCAGGCTCAGTGAAGCTTTCTTT.

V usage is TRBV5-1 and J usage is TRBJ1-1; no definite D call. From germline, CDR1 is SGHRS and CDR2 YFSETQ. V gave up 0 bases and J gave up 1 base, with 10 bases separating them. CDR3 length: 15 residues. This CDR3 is CASSLASLSNTEAFF. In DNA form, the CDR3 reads TGCGCCAGCAGCTTGGCCTCCCTGTCGAACACTGAAGCTTTCTTT.

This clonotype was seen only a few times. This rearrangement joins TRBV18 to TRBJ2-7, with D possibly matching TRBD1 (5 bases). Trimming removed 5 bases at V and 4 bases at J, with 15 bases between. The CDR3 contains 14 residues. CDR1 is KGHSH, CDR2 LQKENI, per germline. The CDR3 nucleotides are TGTGCCAGCTCAATCCCTCCCAGGGCATACGAGCAGTACTTC. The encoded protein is CASSIPPRAYEQYF.

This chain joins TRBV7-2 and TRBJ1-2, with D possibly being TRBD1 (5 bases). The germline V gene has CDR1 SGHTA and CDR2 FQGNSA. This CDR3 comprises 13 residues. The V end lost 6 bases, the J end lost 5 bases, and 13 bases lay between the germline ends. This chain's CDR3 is CASRLDRNYGYTF. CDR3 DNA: TGTGCCAGCAGACTAGACAGAAATTATGGCTACACCTTC. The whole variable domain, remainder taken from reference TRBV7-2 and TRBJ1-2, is GAGVSQSPSNKVTEKGKDVELRCDPISGHTALYWYRQSLGQGLEFLIYFQGNSAPDKSGLPSDRFSAERTGGSVSTLTIQRTQQEDSAVYLCASRLDRNYGYTFGSGTRLTVV.

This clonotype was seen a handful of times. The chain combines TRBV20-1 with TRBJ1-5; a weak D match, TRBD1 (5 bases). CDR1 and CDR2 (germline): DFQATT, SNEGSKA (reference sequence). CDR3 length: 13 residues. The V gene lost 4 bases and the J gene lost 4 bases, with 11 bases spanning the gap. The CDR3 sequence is CSAKSTVNQPQHF. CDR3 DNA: TGCAGTGCTAAGTCGACAGTTAATCAGCCCCAGCATTTT.